The rows below give T cell receptor beta chains drawn from one sample of a study of early stage breast cancer tumors. Data came from immunoSEQ multiplex PCR; TCRdb stores just in-frame clones and leaves some out. The data show more than 8,500 clones, with 60% to 85% seen just once and under 9.5% held by the top ten. Input material: normal breast tissue next to the tumor. These TCRs come from a person aged 35 to 50 with breast cancer. CDR3s include the opening cysteine and the closing phenylalanine or tryptophan. Fields, in order: D gene, clone size, J gene, V gene, CDR3 DNA, CDR3 protein. The D gene is left open where the match is weak. The listing skips clone size in some rows; elsewhere it reads once, few, many or a size class.

D: TRBD2
size: -
J: TRBJ2-1
V: TRBV4-1
DNA: TGCGCCAGCAGCCAGAGTAGCGGGAGCTCCTACAATGAGCAGTTCTTC
CDR3: CASSQSSGSSYNEQFF

D: -
size: -
J: TRBJ1-2
V: TRBV28
DNA: TGTGCCAGCAGAGCAGGGTCGACCTATTATGGCTACACCTTC
CDR3: CASRAGSTYYGYTF

D: -
size: -
J: TRBJ1-2
V: TRBV28
DNA: TGTGCCAGCAGCCCTGGGTCTACTAACTATGGCTACACCTTC
CDR3: CASSPGSTNYGYTF

D: -
size: -
J: TRBJ2-3
V: TRBV18
DNA: TGTGCCAGCTCACAACTCCCAACAGGGTCCAACACAGATACGCAGTATTTT
CDR3: CASSQLPTGSNTDTQYF

D: -
size: -
J: TRBJ2-7
V: TRBV4-2
DNA: TGTGCCAGCAGCCCTTCTGTGGGACTGGGGGGTTACGAGCAGTACTTC
CDR3: CASSPSVGLGGYEQYF

D: -
size: -
J: TRBJ2-7
V: TRBV6-5
DNA: TGTGCCAGCAGTTTAGGGACACCTCCTGAGCAGTACTTC
CDR3: CASSLGTPPEQYF

D: TRBD2
size: -
J: TRBJ2-2
V: TRBV10-1
DNA: TGCGCCAGCAGTGATTTTAAGCTAGCGGAGGACACCGGGGAGCTGTTTTTT
CDR3: CASSDFKLAEDTGELFF

D: TRBD1
size: -
J: TRBJ1-1
V: TRBV7-2
DNA: TGTGCCAGCAGCTTAGGGACAGGCCTGAACACTGAAGCTTTCTTT
CDR3: CASSLGTGLNTEAFF

D: -
size: -
J: TRBJ1-2
V: TRBV5-1
DNA: TGCGCCAGCAGCTCCCAGCCTTTGGGTGGCTACACCTTC
CDR3: CASSSQPLGGYTF

D: -
size: -
J: TRBJ1-2
V: TRBV6-5
DNA: TGTGCCAGCAGCGACCAGGCTAACTATGGCTACACCTTC
CDR3: CASSDQANYGYTF

D: -
size: -
J: TRBJ1-6
V: TRBV6-4
DNA: TGTGCCAGCAGTGACCCCGGGGGGGGAGGTTCACCCCTCCACTTT
CDR3: CASSDPGGGGSPLHF

D: -
size: -
J: TRBJ1-2
V: TRBV28
DNA: TGTGCCAGCAGTCTCCCCGGGGGCGGCTATGGCTACACCTTC
CDR3: CASSLPGGGYGYTF

D: -
size: -
J: TRBJ2-2
V: TRBV21-1
DNA: TGTGCCAGCAGCAAAGTTGCGCGTAACACCGGGGAGCTGTTTTTT
CDR3: CASSKVARNTGELFF

D: -
size: -
J: TRBJ2-3
V: TRBV27
DNA: TGTGCCAGTTACACCGGGACGACGCCGACAGATACGCAGTATTTT
CDR3: CASYTGTTPTDTQYF

D: TRBD2
size: -
J: TRBJ2-3
V: TRBV7-8
DNA: TGTGCCAGCAGCTTAGCGGGACTAGCGACTTTAGATACGCAGTATTTT
CDR3: CASSLAGLATLDTQYF

D: TRBD1
size: -
J: TRBJ1-1
V: TRBV6-5
DNA: TGTGCCAGCAGACCCGACAGGGGGCGCACAGCTTTCTTT
CDR3: CASRPDRGRTAFF

D: -
size: -
J: TRBJ1-3
V: TRBV6-4
DNA: TGTGCCAGCAGTCCCGACAGGTCCCCTATCCCTGGAAACACCATATATTTT
CDR3: CASSPDRSPIPGNTIYF

D: -
size: -
J: TRBJ2-7
V: TRBV5-1
DNA: TGCGCCAGCAGCTCCGGGCCCCAGCCGAGGGACGAGCAGTACTTC
CDR3: CASSSGPQPRDEQYF

D: -
size: -
J: TRBJ2-1
V: TRBV21-1
DNA: TGTGCCAGCAGCAAAGATGAAGGTAAACCCTACAATGAGCAGTTCTTC
CDR3: CASSKDEGKPYNEQFF

D: TRBD1
size: -
J: TRBJ1-6
V: TRBV11-2
DNA: TGTGCCAGCAGCTTGACGACAGGGGGGAATTCACCCCTCCACTTT
CDR3: CASSLTTGGNSPLHF

D: TRBD2
size: -
J: TRBJ2-2
V: TRBV11-2
DNA: TGTGCCAGCAGCCCCGCCCGGACTAGCACCGGGGAGCTGTTTTTT
CDR3: CASSPARTSTGELFF

D: -
size: -
J: TRBJ2-5
V: TRBV5-4
DNA: TGTGCCAGCAGCTTCGGGGAAGAGACCCAGTACTTC
CDR3: CASSFGEETQYF

D: -
size: once
J: TRBJ1-4
V: TRBV5-1
DNA: TGCGCCAGCAGCGTACAGGCCTCTAATGAAAAACTGTTTTTT
CDR3: CASSVQASNEKLFF

D: -
size: -
J: TRBJ1-4
V: TRBV27
DNA: TGTGCCAGCAGTCCGACGGGGCTGGGGGATGAAAAACTGTTTTTT
CDR3: CASSPTGLGDEKLFF